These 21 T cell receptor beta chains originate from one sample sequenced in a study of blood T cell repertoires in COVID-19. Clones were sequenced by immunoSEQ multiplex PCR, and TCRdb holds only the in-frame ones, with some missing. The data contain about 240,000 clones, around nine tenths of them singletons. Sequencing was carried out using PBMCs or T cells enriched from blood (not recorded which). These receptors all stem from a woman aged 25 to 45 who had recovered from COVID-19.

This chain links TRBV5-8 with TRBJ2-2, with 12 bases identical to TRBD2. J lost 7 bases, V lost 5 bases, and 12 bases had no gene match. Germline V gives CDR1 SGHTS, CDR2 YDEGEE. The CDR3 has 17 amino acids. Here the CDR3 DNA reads TGTGCCAGCAGGCCGCGACTAGCGGGAGAGTTTAACGGGGAGCTGTTTTTT. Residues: CASRPRLAGEFNGELFF.

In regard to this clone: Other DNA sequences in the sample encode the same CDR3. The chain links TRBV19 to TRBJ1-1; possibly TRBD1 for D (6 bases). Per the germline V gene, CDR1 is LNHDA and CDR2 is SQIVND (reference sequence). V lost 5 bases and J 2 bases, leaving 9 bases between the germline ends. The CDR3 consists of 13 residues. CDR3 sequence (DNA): TGTGCCAGTAGTCAACAGGGTAACACTGAAGCTTTCTTT. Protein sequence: CASSQQGNTEAFF.

As DNA, the CDR3 is TGTGCCAGCTCACCACCGAGGGTGGGGGAAAAACTGTTTTTT. This codes for CASSPPRVGEKLFF. V is TRBV18 and J is TRBJ1-4; D ambiguous. Trimming cost V 0 bases and J 8 bases, with 10 bases left between them. The CDR3 has 14 amino acids. Germline V lookup: CDR1 KGHSH, CDR2 LQKENI.

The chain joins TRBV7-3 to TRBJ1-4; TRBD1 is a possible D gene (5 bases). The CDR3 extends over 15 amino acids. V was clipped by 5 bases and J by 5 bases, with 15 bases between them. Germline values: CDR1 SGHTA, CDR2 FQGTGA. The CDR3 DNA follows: TGTGCCAGCAGCCCGAGCGGGGGTATGAATGAAAAACTGTTTTTT. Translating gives CASSPSGGMNEKLFF.

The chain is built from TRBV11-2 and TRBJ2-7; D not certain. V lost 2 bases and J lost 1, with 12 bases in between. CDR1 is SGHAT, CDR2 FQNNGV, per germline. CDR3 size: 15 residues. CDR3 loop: CASSLQVGPSYEQYF. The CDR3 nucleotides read TGTGCCAGCAGCTTACAGGTCGGTCCTTCCTACGAGCAGTACTTC. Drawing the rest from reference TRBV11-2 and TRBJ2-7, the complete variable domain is EAGVAQSPRYKIIEKRQSVAFWCNPISGHATLYWYQQILGQGPKLLIQFQNNGVVDDSQLPKDRFSAERLKGVDSTLKIQPAKLEDSAVYLCASSLQVGPSYEQYFGPGTRLTVT.

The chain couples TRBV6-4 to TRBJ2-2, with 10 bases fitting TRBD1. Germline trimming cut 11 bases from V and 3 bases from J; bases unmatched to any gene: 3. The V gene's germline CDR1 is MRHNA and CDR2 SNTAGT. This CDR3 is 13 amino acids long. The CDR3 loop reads CAAGTGDTGELFF. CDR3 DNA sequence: TGTGCCGCCGGGACAGGGGACACCGGGGAGCTGTTTTTT.

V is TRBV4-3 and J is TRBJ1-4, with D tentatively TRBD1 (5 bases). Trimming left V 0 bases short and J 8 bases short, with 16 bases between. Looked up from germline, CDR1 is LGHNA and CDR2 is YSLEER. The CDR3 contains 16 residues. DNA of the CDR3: TGCGCCAGCAGCCAAGAGATGGGGGAGGGAAGGGAAAAACTGTTTTTT. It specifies CASSQEMGEGREKLFF.

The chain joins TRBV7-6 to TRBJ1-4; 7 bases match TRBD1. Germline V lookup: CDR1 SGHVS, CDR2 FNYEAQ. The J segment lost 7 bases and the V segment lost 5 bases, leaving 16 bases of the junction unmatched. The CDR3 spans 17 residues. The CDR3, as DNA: TGTGCCAGCAGCATATCCGGGACAGCCTATAGAGGTGAAAAACTGTTTTTT. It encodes CASSISGTAYRGEKLFF.

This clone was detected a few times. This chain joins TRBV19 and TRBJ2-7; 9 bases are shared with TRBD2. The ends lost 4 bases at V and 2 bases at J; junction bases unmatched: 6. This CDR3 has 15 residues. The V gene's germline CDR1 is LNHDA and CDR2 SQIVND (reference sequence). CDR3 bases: TGTGCCAGTAGTACTTTAGCGGGGGAGACCTACGAGCAGTACTTC. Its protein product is CASSTLAGETYEQYF.

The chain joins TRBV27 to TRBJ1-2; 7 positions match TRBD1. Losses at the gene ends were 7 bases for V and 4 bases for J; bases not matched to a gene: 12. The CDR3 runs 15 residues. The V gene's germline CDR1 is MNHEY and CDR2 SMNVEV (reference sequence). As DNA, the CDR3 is TGTGCCAGCAATTCGGAACGGGACAGCCCCTATGGCTACACCTTC. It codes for CASNSERDSPYGYTF.

As DNA, the CDR3 is TGTGCCAGCAGCTTAGCGGGTCGACTAGCGGGAGCAACAGATACGCAGTATTTT. It yields the protein CASSLAGRLAGATDTQYF. This chain uses TRBV7-9 with TRBJ2-3; 12 nucleotides match TRBD2. This CDR3 region has 18 residues. Per the germline V gene, CDR1 is SEHNR and CDR2 is FQNEAQ (reference sequence). J gave up 3 bases and V 0 bases, and 7 bases lay outside the gene matches.

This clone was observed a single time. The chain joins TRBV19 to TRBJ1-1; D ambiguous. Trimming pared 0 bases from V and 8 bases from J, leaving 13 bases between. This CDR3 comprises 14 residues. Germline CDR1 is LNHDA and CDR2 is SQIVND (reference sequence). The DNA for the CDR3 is TGTGCCAGTAGTATAGATCTAACCTATCGAGAAGCTTTCTTT. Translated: CASSIDLTYREAFF.

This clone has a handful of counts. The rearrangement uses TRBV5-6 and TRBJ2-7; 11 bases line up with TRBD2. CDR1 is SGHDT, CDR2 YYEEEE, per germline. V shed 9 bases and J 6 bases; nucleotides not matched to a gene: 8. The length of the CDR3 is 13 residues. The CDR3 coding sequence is TGTGCCACGCTAGCGGGAGGTGTCGGCGAGCAGTACTTC. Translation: CATLAGGVGEQYF.

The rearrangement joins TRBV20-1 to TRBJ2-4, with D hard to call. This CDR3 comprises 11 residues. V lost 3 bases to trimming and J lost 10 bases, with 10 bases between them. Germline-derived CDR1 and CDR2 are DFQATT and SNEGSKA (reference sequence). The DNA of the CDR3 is TGCAGTGCTAGTCCTATTCGGATTCAGTACTTC. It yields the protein CSASPIRIQYF.

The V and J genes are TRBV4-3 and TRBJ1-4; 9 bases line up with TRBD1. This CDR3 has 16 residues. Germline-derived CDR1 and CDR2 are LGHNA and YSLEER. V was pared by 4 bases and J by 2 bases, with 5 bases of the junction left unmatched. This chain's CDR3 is CASSPNRGQTNEKLFF. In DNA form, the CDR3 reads TGCGCCAGCAGCCCTAACAGGGGGCAGACTAATGAAAAACTGTTTTTT.

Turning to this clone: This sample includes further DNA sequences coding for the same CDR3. The CDR3 loop is CASTGYEQYF. The CDR3 nucleotides are TGTGCCAGTACAGGCTACGAGCAGTACTTC. The rearrangement joins TRBV28 to TRBJ2-7; the D gene is possibly TRBD1 (5 bases). CDR1 is MDHEN and CDR2 is SYDVKM in the germline V gene. The CDR3 extends over 10 amino acids. V lost 9 bases to trimming and J lost 3 bases, with 6 bases between them.

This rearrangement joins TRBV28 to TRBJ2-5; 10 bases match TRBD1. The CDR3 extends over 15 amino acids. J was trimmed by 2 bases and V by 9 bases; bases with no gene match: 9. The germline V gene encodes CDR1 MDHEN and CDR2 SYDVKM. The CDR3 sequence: CASSGTGVYQETQYF. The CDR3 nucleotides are TGTGCCAGTTCCGGGACAGGGGTCTATCAAGAGACCCAGTACTTC.

CDR3 sequence: CASSQGDWRGLHADEQFF. CDR3 DNA sequence: TGTGCCAGCAGCCAAGGGGATTGGCGGGGTTTACATGCGGATGAGCAGTTCTTC. This rearrangement joins TRBV14 to TRBJ2-1; a possible D gene is TRBD2 (6 bases). V was clipped by 1 base and J by 8 bases, with 24 bases between them. The CDR3 totals 18 residues. Germline CDR1 reads SGHDN; CDR2 reads FVKESK.

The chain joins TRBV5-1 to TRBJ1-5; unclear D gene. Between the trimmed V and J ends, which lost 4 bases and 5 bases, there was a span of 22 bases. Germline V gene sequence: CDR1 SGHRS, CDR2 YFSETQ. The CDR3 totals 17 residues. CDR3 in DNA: TGCGCCAGCAGCCAAGCCTCAGGTGGTTCCCCCCATCAGCCCCAGCATTTT. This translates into CASSQASGGSPHQPQHF.

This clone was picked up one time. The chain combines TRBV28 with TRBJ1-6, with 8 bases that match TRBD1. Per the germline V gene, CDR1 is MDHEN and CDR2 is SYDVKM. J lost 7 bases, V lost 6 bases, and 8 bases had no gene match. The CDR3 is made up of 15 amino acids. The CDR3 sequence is CASRIQTGVNSPLHF. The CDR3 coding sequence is TGTGCCAGCAGAATCCAGACAGGGGTGAATTCACCCCTCCACTTT.

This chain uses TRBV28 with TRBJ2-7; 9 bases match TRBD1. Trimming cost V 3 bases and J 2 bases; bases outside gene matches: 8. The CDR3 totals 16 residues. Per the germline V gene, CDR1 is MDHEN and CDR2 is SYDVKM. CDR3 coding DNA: TGTGCCAGCAGTTTCCTCCCGGGACAGGGAACCTACGAGCAGTACTTC. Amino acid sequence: CASSFLPGQGTYEQYF.